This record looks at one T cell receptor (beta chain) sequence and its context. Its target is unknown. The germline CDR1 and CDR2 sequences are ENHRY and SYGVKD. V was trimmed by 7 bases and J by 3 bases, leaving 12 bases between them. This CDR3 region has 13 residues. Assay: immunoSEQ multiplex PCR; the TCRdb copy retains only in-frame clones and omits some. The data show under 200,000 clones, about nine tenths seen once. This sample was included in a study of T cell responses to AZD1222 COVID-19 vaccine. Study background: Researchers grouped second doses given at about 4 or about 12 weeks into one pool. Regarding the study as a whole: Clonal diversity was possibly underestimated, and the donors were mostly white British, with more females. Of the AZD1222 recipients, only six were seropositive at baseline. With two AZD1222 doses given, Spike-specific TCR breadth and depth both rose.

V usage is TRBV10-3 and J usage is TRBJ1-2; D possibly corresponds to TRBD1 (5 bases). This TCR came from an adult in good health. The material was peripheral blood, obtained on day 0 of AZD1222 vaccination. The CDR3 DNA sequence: TGTGCCATCAAGGACACCGCCCACTATGGCTACACCTTC. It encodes CAIKDTAHYGYTF.